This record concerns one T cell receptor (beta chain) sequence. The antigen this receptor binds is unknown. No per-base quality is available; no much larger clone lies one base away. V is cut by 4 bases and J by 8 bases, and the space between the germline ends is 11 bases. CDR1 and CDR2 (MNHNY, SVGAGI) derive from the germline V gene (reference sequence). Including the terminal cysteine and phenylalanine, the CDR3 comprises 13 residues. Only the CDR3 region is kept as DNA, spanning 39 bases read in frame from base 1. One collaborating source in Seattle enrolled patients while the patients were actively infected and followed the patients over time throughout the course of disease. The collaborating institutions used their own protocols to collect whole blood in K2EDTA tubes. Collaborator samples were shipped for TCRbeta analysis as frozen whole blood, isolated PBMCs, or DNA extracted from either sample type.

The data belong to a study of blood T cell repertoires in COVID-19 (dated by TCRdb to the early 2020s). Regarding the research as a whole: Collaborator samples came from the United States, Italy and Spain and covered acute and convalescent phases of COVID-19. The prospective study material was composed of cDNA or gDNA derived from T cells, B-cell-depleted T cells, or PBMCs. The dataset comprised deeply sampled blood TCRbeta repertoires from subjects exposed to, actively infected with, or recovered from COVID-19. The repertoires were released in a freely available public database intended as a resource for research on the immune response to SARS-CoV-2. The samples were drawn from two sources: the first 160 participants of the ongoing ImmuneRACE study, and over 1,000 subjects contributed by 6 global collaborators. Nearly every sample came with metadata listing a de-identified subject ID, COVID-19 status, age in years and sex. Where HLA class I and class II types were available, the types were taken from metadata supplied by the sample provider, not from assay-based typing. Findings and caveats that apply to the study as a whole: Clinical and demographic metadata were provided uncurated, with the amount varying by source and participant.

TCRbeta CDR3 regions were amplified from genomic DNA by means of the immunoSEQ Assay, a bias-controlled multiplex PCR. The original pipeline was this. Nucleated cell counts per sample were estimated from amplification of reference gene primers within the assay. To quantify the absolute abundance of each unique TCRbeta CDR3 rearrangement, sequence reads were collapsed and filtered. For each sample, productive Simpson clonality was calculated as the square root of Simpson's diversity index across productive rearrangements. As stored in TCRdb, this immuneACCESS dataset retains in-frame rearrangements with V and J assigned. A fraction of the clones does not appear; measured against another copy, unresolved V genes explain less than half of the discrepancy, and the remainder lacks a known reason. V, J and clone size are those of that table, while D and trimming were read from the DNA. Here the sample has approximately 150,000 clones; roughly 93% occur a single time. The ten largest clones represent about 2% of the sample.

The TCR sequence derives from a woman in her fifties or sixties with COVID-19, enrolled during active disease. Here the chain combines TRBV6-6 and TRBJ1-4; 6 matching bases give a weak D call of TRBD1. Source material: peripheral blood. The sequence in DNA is TGTGCCAGCAGTTTACCGGGGACAGAAAAACTGTTTTTT. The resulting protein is CASSLPGTEKLFF.